This entry lists 25 T cell receptor beta chains sequenced from one sample in a study of cytomegalovirus exposure and HLA in healthy donors. The PCR made use of 60 Vbeta and 13 Jbeta primers. The protocol was immunoSEQ multiplex PCR, while the TCRdb copy is restricted to in-frame clones and leaves out a portion. The data contain 200,000 or so clones, over 80% of them seen just once; the ten biggest clones take up roughly 6%. Sequenced sample: PBMCs. Every receptor here comes from a man aged 40-49 years in good health and CMV-seropositive.

The chain combines TRBV7-6 with TRBJ2-1, with 9 bases that match TRBD2. Germline V lookup: CDR1 SGHVS, CDR2 FNYEAQ. Losses at the gene ends were 4 bases for V and 2 bases for J; bases not matched to a gene: 6. This CDR3 region has 16 residues. CDR3 sequence reads: CASSYWLAGAYNEQFF. The CDR3 DNA sequence: TGTGCCAGCAGCTACTGGTTAGCGGGGGCCTACAATGAGCAGTTCTTC.

The V gene is TRBV28, the J gene TRBJ1-4, with 7 nucleotides matching TRBD1. The CDR3 is 13 residues long. In germline, CDR1 is MDHEN, CDR2 SYDVKM. V lost 10 bases to trimming and J lost 10 bases; unmatched junction nucleotides: 12. The CDR3 is CATQDRAVGKLFF. CDR3 coding DNA: TGTGCCACCCAAGACAGGGCCGTAGGAAAACTGTTTTTT.

The rearrangement uses TRBV6-1 and TRBJ1-5; no clear D gene. The CDR3 covers 15 residues. Between the trimmed V and J ends, which lost 8 bases and 0 bases, there was a span of 14 bases. CDR1 and CDR2 (germline): MNHNS, SASEGT. CDR3 DNA: TGTGCCAGCTCCGCCTGGCAAGTTAGCAATCAGCCCCAGCATTTT. This encodes CASSAWQVSNQPQHF.

The chain employs TRBV14 and TRBJ2-5; TRBD1 aligns across 9 bases. The better agreement between TRBJ2-7 and the DNA end casts doubt on the J call. Germline CDR1 SGHDN, CDR2 FVKESK. This CDR3 has 15 residues. The CDR3, as DNA: TGTGCCAGCAGCCCCCGGGACAGGGCGGGCTACGAGCAGTACTTC. Residues: CASSPRDRAGYEQYF.

The chain employs TRBV5-4 and TRBJ2-5; TRBD2 is a possible D gene (5 bases). The CDR3 is made up of 13 amino acids. The V end lost 4 bases, the J end lost 5 bases, and 12 bases lay between the germline ends. Germline V lookup: CDR1 SGHNT, CDR2 YYREEE (reference sequence). Here the CDR3 DNA reads TGTGCCAGCAGCCTCCGGGGTACGGAGACCCAGTACTTC. Translation: CASSLRGTETQYF.

V usage is TRBV7-9 and J usage is TRBJ1-2; 9 bases align to TRBD1. Trimming took 4 bases from V and 4 from J; bases not matched to a gene: 10. CDR3 length: 16 amino acids. The germline V gene has CDR1 SEHNR and CDR2 FQNEAQ (reference sequence). The CDR3 loop is CASSSARTGETYGYTF. The CDR3 DNA is TGTGCCAGCAGCTCCGCGAGGACAGGGGAGACCTATGGCTACACCTTC.

The genes are TRBV9 and TRBJ1-4, with a tentative D call TRBD1 (6 bases). The germline V and J ends were trimmed by 4 bases and 8 bases, with 15 bases remaining between them. The CDR3 runs 14 residues. Looked up from germline, CDR1 is SGDLS and CDR2 is YYNGEE. CDR3 in DNA: TGTGCCAGCAGCTCTAGGGGAGGGGGGGAAAAACTGTTTTTT. Amino acid sequence: CASSSRGGGEKLFF.

In the case of this clone: At one end, the junction sequence differs from germline, possibly due to a read error. This sequence joins TRBV7-9 and TRBJ1-5, with D hard to call. Germline lookup yields CDR1 SEHNR and CDR2 FQNEAQ (reference sequence). The CDR3 covers 12 residues. The DNA for the CDR3 is TGTTCCAGCAGCCGGAGTGACCAGCCCCAGCATTTT. As protein: CSSSRSDQPQHF.

The chain uses TRBV6-6 and TRBJ1-6; weak D call: TRBD1 (5 bases). Trimming stripped 4 bases from V and 4 bases from J, with 14 bases between. Germline V CDR1 and CDR2: MNHNY, SVGAGI (reference sequence). The CDR3 is made up of 16 amino acids. The CDR3 sequence is CASSFQGRVYNSPLHF. CDR3 nucleotide sequence: TGTGCCAGCAGTTTCCAGGGAAGGGTTTATAATTCACCCCTCCACTTT.

The CDR3 bases are TGCGCCAGCAGTCGTGGGGGGGGCCAGTTCTTC. Its protein product is CASSRGGGQFF. The rearrangement joins TRBV10-2 to TRBJ2-1; a possible D gene is TRBD2 (7 bases). CDR1 and CDR2 from the germline V gene are WSHSY and SAAADI. The CDR3 is 11 residues long. Trimming removed 5 bases from V and 13 bases from J, with 12 bases in between.

The rearrangement uses TRBV28 and TRBJ2-1; weak D call: TRBD2 (6 bases). The length of the CDR3 is 17 residues. The V end lost 4 bases, the J end lost 3 bases, and 19 bases lay between the germline ends. Germline lookup yields CDR1 MDHEN and CDR2 SYDVKM. The CDR3 reads CASSSTRRAGSYNEQFF. CDR3 in DNA: TGTGCCAGCAGTTCCACCAGACGGGCGGGAAGCTACAATGAGCAGTTCTTC.

The chain employs TRBV27 and TRBJ1-5, with 9 nucleotides matching TRBD1. V shed 10 bases, J shed 1 base, and the junction held 17 bases outside the gene matches. Per germline, CDR1 MNHEY and CDR2 SMNVEV (reference sequence). The CDR3 is made up of 18 amino acids. The CDR3 bases are TGTGCCACCGCCAAACTCGGGACAGGGAAGAGGAGCAATCAGCCCCAGCATTTT. Protein: CATAKLGTGKRSNQPQHF.

The V and J genes are TRBV25-1 and TRBJ1-2; 8 nucleotides match TRBD1. The CDR3 covers 14 residues. From germline, CDR1 is MGHDK and CDR2 SYGVNS. V gave up 7 bases and J gave up 2 bases; unmatched junction bases: 6. CDR3 sequence reads: CASTRTGSNYGYTF. The DNA for the CDR3 is TGTGCCAGCACTAGGACAGGGTCGAACTATGGCTACACCTTC.

The chain has TRBV7-2 and TRBJ1-2; D remains ambiguous. The length of the CDR3 is 13 residues. Germline lookup yields CDR1 SGHTA and CDR2 FQGNSA. The germline V and J ends were trimmed by 4 bases and 6 bases, with 12 bases remaining between them. The CDR3 coding sequence is TGTGCCAGCAGCTCCTACCTATTCGATGGCTACACCTTC. Amino acid sequence: CASSSYLFDGYTF.

The chain carries TRBV12-2 and TRBJ2-5; TRBD1, the D gene given by the table, was not confirmed from the DNA. TRBV12-2 is noted as a pseudogene. This CDR3 is built from 16 residues. This CDR3 is CASRTMGTGRGETQYF. In DNA, the CDR3 is TGTGCAAGTCGCACCATGGGGACAGGGAGGGGAGAGACCCAGTACTTC.

This chain links TRBV5-6 with TRBJ2-5; the D is unclear. Trimming stripped 0 bases from V and 2 bases from J, with 8 bases between. Germline lookup yields CDR1 SGHDT and CDR2 YYEEEE. The CDR3 totals 14 residues. The CDR3, as DNA: TGTGCCAGCAGCTTGGGTATCCCTCAAGAGACCCAGTACTTC. Its translation is CASSLGIPQETQYF.

This rearrangement joins TRBV6-5 to TRBJ2-7, with TRBD2 matching 11 bases. CDR3 length: 15 residues. Germline CDR1 and CDR2: MNHEY and SVGAGI. The junction had 5 bases not matched to a gene; V was cut back by 4 bases and J by 3 bases. The CDR3, as DNA: TGTGCCAGCAGTTTACGTGGGACTAGCGGCTACGAGCAGTACTTC. Translated: CASSLRGTSGYEQYF.

This sequence joins TRBV7-8 and TRBJ2-1, with D possibly matching TRBD1 (6 bases). This CDR3 spans 13 amino acids. The germline V gene has CDR1 SGHVS and CDR2 FQNEAQ. Trimming left V 4 bases short and J 10 bases short, with 14 bases between. The CDR3 coding sequence is TGTGCCAGCAGCTCCACCTTGAGGGGGGAGCAGTTCTTC. Translating it yields CASSSTLRGEQFF.

The CDR3 is CASRLGNQPQHF. The CDR3 DNA sequence: TGTGCCAGTCGACTGGGTAATCAGCCCCAGCATTTT. This chain uses TRBV2 with TRBJ1-5; D is unclear. Between the trimmed V and J ends, which lost 9 bases and 4 bases, there was a span of 10 bases. From germline, CDR1 is SNHLY and CDR2 FYNNEI. The CDR3 totals 12 residues.

The chain combines TRBV5-4 with TRBJ2-5; 9 nucleotides agree with TRBD2. The CDR3 extends over 17 amino acids. Trimming cost V 0 bases and J 0 bases; bases outside gene matches: 6. Germline CDR1 is SGHNT and CDR2 is YYREEE (reference sequence). The CDR3 nucleotides are TGTGCCAGCAGCTTGGCCGGGCGGGGGGGGAACCAAGAGACCCAGTACTTC. It specifies CASSLAGRGGNQETQYF.

This rearrangement joins TRBV15 to TRBJ1-4; 7 nucleotides agree with TRBD1. V lost 6 bases, J lost 7 bases, and 11 bases stayed unmatched. This CDR3 contains 15 residues. Germline lookup yields CDR1 LNHNV and CDR2 YYDKDF (reference sequence). This chain's CDR3 is CATRRDRASREKLFF. DNA of the CDR3: TGTGCCACCAGACGAGACAGGGCATCGCGTGAAAAACTGTTTTTT.

The chain has TRBV6-5 and TRBJ2-3; TRBD2 aligns across 11 bases. Germline values: CDR1 MNHEY, CDR2 SVGAGI. The J segment lost 0 bases and the V segment lost 4 bases, leaving 3 bases of the junction unmatched. CDR3 length: 16 amino acids. The CDR3 DNA follows: TGTGCCAGCAGTTTGGCTAGCGGGGGGAGCACAGATACGCAGTATTTT. Its translation: CASSLASGGSTDTQYF.

The chain has TRBV9 and TRBJ1-3; TRBD1 agrees at 8 bases. V shed 2 bases, J shed 4 bases, and the junction held 2 bases outside the gene matches. The CDR3 length is 14 residues. Germline lookup yields CDR1 SGDLS and CDR2 YYNGEE. In nucleotides, the CDR3 is TGTGCCAGCAGCGTCTGGGACAGGGGAAACACCATATATTTT. Translating it yields CASSVWDRGNTIYF.

The chain uses TRBV6-5 and TRBJ1-6; 9 bases fit TRBD1. The germline CDR1 and CDR2 sequences are MNHEY and SVGAGI. CDR3 length equals 16 residues. V lost 3 bases and J lost 9; bases outside the gene matches: 9. Written as DNA, the CDR3 is TGTGCCAGCAGTTATCGGGGGACAGGGAGTAGTTCACCCCTCCACTTT. It yields the protein CASSYRGTGSSSPLHF.

The rearrangement links TRBV5-4 to TRBJ2-3; 11 bases align to TRBD1. In germline, CDR1 is SGHNT, CDR2 YYREEE (reference sequence). This CDR3 has 14 residues. V was clipped by 3 bases and J by 5 bases; unmatched bases: 2. In nucleotides, the CDR3 is TGTGCCAGCAGCTGGGACAGGGGGGGAGATACGCAGTATTTT. Protein: CASSWDRGGDTQYF.